This T cell receptor beta chain was obtained from a study of response to subunit inactivated influenza vaccine. The germline V gene has CDR1 SQVTM and CDR2 ANQGSEA. V lost 3 bases to trimming and J lost 0 bases; unmatched junction nucleotides: 8. CDR3 size: 16 residues. As for this clonotype: What it binds is not known.

Points from the study as a whole: T cells newly recruited by each seasonal influenza vaccination are few, the authors suggested.

TCRdb used MiXCR to reprocess the RT-PCR reads, holding one entry per CDR3 protein. The data contain some 800,000 distinct CDR3 sequences, around 20% of them singletons. This receptor was taken from a man aged 45-60 years who received an inactivated influenza vaccine. The J gene is TRBJ2-7, the V gene TRBV29-1; 10 bases are shared with TRBD1. Source: PBMCs from blood, taken 4 to 6 days after vaccination. The CDR3, as DNA: TGCAGCGTTGAGGGGTCGGGACAGGGGCTCTCCTACGAGCAGTACTTC. Protein product: CSVEGSGQGLSYEQYF.